These 21 T cell receptor beta chains were sequenced from one sample in a study of blood T cell repertoires in COVID-19. Method: immunoSEQ multiplex PCR; TCRdb's copy keeps in-frame clones and lacks some. The sample has 60,000 to 75,000 clones, around 84% seen once; the top ten hold roughly 9.7%. Sequenced material: peripheral blood. These TCRs come from a woman of 80 years or more with acute or convalescent COVID-19.

The genes are TRBV9 and TRBJ2-2, with TRBD1 as a possible D gene (6 bases). This CDR3 has 15 amino acids. V lost 3 bases and J lost 4, with 13 bases in between. Germline CDR1 reads SGDLS; CDR2 reads YYNGEE. CDR3 DNA sequence: TGTGCCAGCAGCGGCAAACAGGGTACCACCGGGGAGCTGTTTTTT. Its translation: CASSGKQGTTGELFF.

This chain connects TRBV11-1 to TRBJ2-7; 13 nucleotides match TRBD2. Germline trimming cut 4 bases from V and 3 bases from J; bases unmatched to any gene: 3. Germline V gene data show CDR1 as SGHAT and CDR2 as FQDESV (reference sequence). CDR3 length equals 15 residues. The CDR3 loop is CASSSGTSGVYEQYF. Written as DNA, the CDR3 is TGTGCCAGCAGCTCTGGGACTAGCGGGGTCTACGAGCAGTACTTC.

The chain carries TRBV3-1 (or the pseudogene TRBV3-2) and TRBJ1-2, with D possibly being TRBD1 (6 bases). With 0 bases removed from V and 7 bases from J, the gap between germline ends came to 21 bases. Germline V gene data show CDR1 as LGHDT and CDR2 as YNNKEL (reference sequence). This CDR3 has 17 residues. Written as DNA, the CDR3 is TGTGCCAGCAGCCAAGATTTTATAGGGGGAGTGAGGGGTGGCTACACCTTC. Protein product: CASSQDFIGGVRGGYTF.

The gene calls are TRBV3-1 (or the pseudogene TRBV3-2) and TRBJ2-5; TRBD2 might be the D (6 bases). V was cut by 0 bases and J by 4 bases, with 12 bases left in between. The CDR3 runs to 15 residues. Per germline, CDR1 LGHDT and CDR2 YNNKEL (reference sequence). In nucleotides, the CDR3 is TGTGCCAGCAGCCAAGATTCGGACTATCTAGAGACCCAGTACTTC. Its protein is CASSQDSDYLETQYF.

The V and J genes are TRBV6-5 and TRBJ2-5; D is uncertain. Per germline, CDR1 MNHEY and CDR2 SVGAGI. Trimming shortened V by 2 bases and J by 6 bases, and 10 bases separated the two germline ends. The CDR3 is made up of 13 amino acids. The CDR3 nucleotides read TGTGCCAGCAGTTACGACTCTCAAAAGACCCAGTACTTC. Its translation: CASSYDSQKTQYF.

The V and J genes are TRBV2 and TRBJ1-1, with D maybe TRBD1 (6 bases). The germline V gene encodes CDR1 SNHLY and CDR2 FYNNEI. V gave up 5 bases and J gave up 7 bases, with 14 bases separating them. The CDR3 spans 13 residues. CDR3 nucleotide sequence: TGTGCCAGCAGTCCACAGGGCTCGGGTGAAGCTTTCTTT. Its protein is CASSPQGSGEAFF.

The table lists this clone with a few counts. This CDR3 is CASRGTYYEQYF. In nucleotides, the CDR3 is TGCGCCAGCCGCGGGACCTACTACGAGCAGTACTTC. The rearrangement links TRBV5-1 to TRBJ2-7; tentatively, D is TRBD2 (6 bases). V dropped 7 bases and J dropped 3 bases, with 11 bases sitting between them. Germline V gives CDR1 SGHRS, CDR2 YFSETQ. CDR3 length equals 12 residues.

V and J are TRBV29-1 and TRBJ2-1; the D is unclear. CDR3 size: 11 residues. Germline assignment: CDR1 SQVTM and CDR2 ANQGSEA. With 1 base removed from V and 7 bases from J, the gap between germline ends came to 5 bases. CDR3 coding DNA: TGCAGCGTTGAAGTCTATAATGAGCAGTTCTTC. It is translated as CSVEVYNEQFF.

V usage is TRBV18 and J usage is TRBJ1-4, with TRBD1 matching over 7 bases. V lost 5 bases, J lost 5 bases, and 11 bases stayed unmatched. This CDR3 comprises 16 residues. Germline V CDR1 and CDR2: KGHSH, LQKENI. The CDR3 sequence: CASSSPGQDVNEKLFF. The CDR3 coding sequence is TGTGCCAGCTCATCGCCCGGACAGGATGTAAATGAAAAACTGTTTTTT.

The gene calls are TRBV3-1 (or the pseudogene TRBV3-2) and TRBJ2-1, with 7 bases identical to TRBD1. This CDR3 has 15 residues. Germline trimming cut 3 bases from V and 2 bases from J; bases unmatched to any gene: 4. CDR1 and CDR2 (germline): LGHDT, YNNKEL (reference sequence). For the CDR3, the DNA is TGTGCCAGCAGCCACCAGGGGGACACCTACAATGAGCAGTTCTTC. Translation: CASSHQGDTYNEQFF.

The DNA of the CDR3 is TGCAGCGTTGCTCAGCGGGGGGGCTCCTACAATGAGCAGTTCTTC. Its translation is CSVAQRGGSYNEQFF. The chain joins TRBV29-1 to TRBJ2-1; 10 bases fit TRBD2. This CDR3 contains 15 residues. J was trimmed by 0 bases and V by 4 bases; bases with no gene match: 3. The germline gives CDR1 SQVTM, CDR2 ANQGSEA.

This clone appeared a few times. This chain links TRBV5-1 with TRBJ1-6, with a weak D call TRBD1 (6 bases). Looked up from germline, CDR1 is SGHRS and CDR2 is YFSETQ. CDR3 length: 14 residues. The V end lost 3 bases, the J end lost 6 bases, and 10 bases lay between the germline ends. The CDR3 DNA is TGCGCCAGCAGCTACGGGACACCTAATTCACCCCTCCACTTT. Translating it yields CASSYGTPNSPLHF.

In this sample, this clone turned up once. The chain couples TRBV19 to TRBJ2-4; 10 nucleotides match TRBD2. This CDR3 region has 20 residues. Germline V lookup: CDR1 LNHDA, CDR2 SQIVND (reference sequence). Losses at the gene ends were 1 base for V and 0 bases for J; bases not matched to a gene: 12. The CDR3 coding sequence is TGTGCCAGTAGTATAGCCCGCCAGCGGGGGGGTATACTAGCCAAAAACATTCAGTACTTC. Its protein product is CASSIARQRGGILAKNIQYF.

The CDR3 reads CASSSQGQISVYEQYF. The CDR3 nucleotides read TGTGCCAGCAGTTCCCAGGGGCAGATCAGTGTATACGAGCAGTACTTC. V usage is TRBV6-5 and J usage is TRBJ2-7, with D tentatively TRBD1 (6 bases). Between the trimmed V and J ends, which lost 4 bases and 4 bases, there was a span of 20 bases. The germline gives CDR1 MNHEY, CDR2 SVGAGI. This CDR3 region has 16 residues.

This clone appeared a single time. The J gene is TRBJ2-5, the V gene TRBV7-2; no firm D call. Trimming cost V 1 base and J 2 bases, with 8 bases left between them. Germline V gives CDR1 SGHTA, CDR2 FQGNSA. The CDR3 covers 14 residues. The CDR3 loop is CASSLEIGQETQYF. CDR3 in DNA: TGTGCCAGCAGCTTAGAGATCGGTCAAGAGACCCAGTACTTC.

J is TRBJ2-5 and V is TRBV6-6; TRBD1 aligns across 7 bases. CDR1 and CDR2 (germline): MNHNY, SVGAGI (reference sequence). V lost 5 bases, J lost 0 bases, and 9 bases stayed unmatched. This CDR3 spans 16 amino acids. CDR3 protein: CASSTPGTANQETQYF. CDR3 bases: TGTGCCAGCAGTACCCCCGGGACAGCTAACCAAGAGACCCAGTACTTC.

The chain uses TRBV11-2 and TRBJ1-4; no clear D. The ends were cut back, 6 bases at V and 2 bases at J, with 10 bases in the middle. In germline, CDR1 is SGHAT, CDR2 FQNNGV. The CDR3 is 14 residues long. CDR3 bases: TGTGCCAGCAGTCCTGTAGCTACTAATGAAAAACTGTTTTTT. Amino acids: CASSPVATNEKLFF.

CDR3 nucleotides: TGTGCCAGTAGTAGGACAGGGAGGGCCGGAGGCGAAAATCAGCCCCAGCATTTT. Amino acid sequence: CASSRTGRAGGENQPQHF. The chain uses TRBV19 and TRBJ1-5; 8 bases match TRBD1. The CDR3 extends over 18 amino acids. Germline V gives CDR1 LNHDA, CDR2 SQIVND (reference sequence). The trim removed 4 bases at V and 4 bases at J, leaving 15 bases unmatched.

The chain has TRBV12-3 or TRBV12-4 and TRBJ1-1; D gene unclear. The CDR3 runs to 13 residues. V gave up 6 bases and J gave up 1 base, with 9 bases separating them. The CDR3 region has the DNA TGTGCCAGCAGCTTTAGCGGGAACACTGAAGCTTTCTTT. Translating gives CASSFSGNTEAFF.

V and J are TRBV2 and TRBJ1-2; TRBD1 matches 7 bases. Trimming cost V 6 bases and J 7 bases; bases outside gene matches: 11. The germline V gene encodes CDR1 SNHLY and CDR2 FYNNEI. This CDR3 region has 14 residues. The CDR3 DNA is TGTGCCAGCAGCCCCGATCGACAGGGCGGTGGCTACACCTTC. It is translated as CASSPDRQGGGYTF.

The chain combines TRBV7-8 with TRBJ2-7; 9 nucleotides line up with TRBD2. From germline, CDR1 is SGHVS and CDR2 FQNEAQ. V was clipped by 4 bases and J by 7 bases; unmatched bases: 8. The CDR3 consists of 14 residues. For the CDR3, the DNA is TGTGCCAGCAGCTCCCTTTCGGCGGGAGGGGAGCAGTACTTC. Its translation is CASSSLSAGGEQYF.